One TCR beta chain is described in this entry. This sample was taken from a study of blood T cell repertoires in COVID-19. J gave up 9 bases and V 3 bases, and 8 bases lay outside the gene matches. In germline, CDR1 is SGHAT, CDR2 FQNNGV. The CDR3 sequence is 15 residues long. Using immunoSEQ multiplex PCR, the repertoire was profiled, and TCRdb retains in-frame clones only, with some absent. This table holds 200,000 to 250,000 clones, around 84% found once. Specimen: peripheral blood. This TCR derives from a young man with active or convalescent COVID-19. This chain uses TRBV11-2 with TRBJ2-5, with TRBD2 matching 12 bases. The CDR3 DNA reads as TGTGCCAGCAGCTTGGGGGGACTAGCGGGTGGATCCCAGTACTTC. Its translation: CASSLGGLAGGSQYF.